This TCR beta chain was profiled in a study of identical twins. General study points: In drawing conclusions, the study used cross-sectional statistical analysis and did not follow the same donors. Low generation-probability sequences were in excess among twin-shared out-of-frame alpha sequences.

A remark on this clonotype: Its antigen is undetermined.

Trimming took 6 bases from V and 5 from J; bases not matched to a gene: 9. Germline V lookup: CDR1 DFQATT, CDR2 SNEGSKA (reference sequence). The CDR3 is made up of 14 amino acids. MiXCR, run by TCRdb on the 5' RACE reads, gives a single entry per CDR3 protein. This table has 700,000 or so distinct CDR3 sequences, around 8.6% appearing once. The sample was also linked to a second study, of yellow fever vaccine responses in identical twins.

The chain is built from TRBV20-1 and TRBJ2-7, with TRBD2 identical over 11 bases. The material sequenced was PBMCs. The sequence derives from a woman under 30 in good health. The CDR3 spells CSAYLAGGRNEQYF. The CDR3 DNA follows: TGCAGTGCGTACCTAGCGGGAGGTCGGAACGAGCAGTACTTC.